This record looks at one TCR beta chain sequence and its context. Its specificity is unknown. The germline CDR1 and CDR2 sequences are SGHRS and YFSETQ. Losses at the gene ends were 4 bases for V and 5 bases for J; bases not matched to a gene: 12. CDR3 length equals 15 residues. The protocol was immunoSEQ multiplex PCR, while the TCRdb copy is restricted to in-frame clones and leaves out a portion. The top ten clones hold 10% to 15% of a sample with over 25,000 clones, around 75% of them seen once. CD4+ T cells from unexposed donors were obtained before the COVID-19 pandemic (2011-2018). After roughly 9 days of culture, CD4+ T cells were isolated. The data stem from a study of CD4 T cells in relation to SARS-CoV-2 and coronaviruses.

The sequence was obtained from a human donor in good health. Sequencing was carried out using CD4+ T cells from PBMCs, cultured in vitro. The chain joins TRBV5-1 to TRBJ2-7, with 7 nucleotides matching TRBD2. The CDR3 DNA is TGCGCCAGCAGCCGGGGGGTGGAGGGCCTTGACGAGCAGTACTTC. Residues: CASSRGVEGLDEQYF. The full variable domain, completed using reference TRBV5-1 and TRBJ2-7, is KAGVTQTPRYLIKTRGQQVTLSCSPISGHRSVSWYQQTPGQGLQFLFEYFSETQRNKGNFPGRFSGRQFSNSRSEMNVSTLELGDSALYLCASSRGVEGLDEQYFGPGTRLTVT.